The T cell receptor beta chain under discussion was sequenced for a study of breast tumors, draining lymph nodes, adjacent tissues. Regarding this clonotype: Its cognate antigen is unknown.

Study-level results: Data only fit, rather than demonstrated, lymph node origin of most tumor T cells.

The lymph nodes were axillary draining lymph nodes from breast cancer patients. This CDR3 contains 15 residues. Germline V gives CDR1 DFQATT, CDR2 SNEGSKA (reference sequence). The V end was cut by 6 bases, the J end by 3 bases, with 18 bases between. TCRdb reanalysed the multiplex PCR reads using MiXCR and keeps one entry per CDR3 protein. The table records over 200,000 distinct CDR3 sequences, around 35% of them present only once. The origin of this receptor is a female donor with breast cancer. Some clones in this sample may be carry-over from other donors' samples. The specimen was axillary lymph node tissue. This sequence joins TRBV20-1 and TRBJ1-3; D unresolved. CDR3 loop: CSASNTGGRGNTIYF. Written as DNA, the CDR3 is TGCAGTGCCAGCAATACCGGAGGCCGTGGAAACACCATATATTTT.